The rows below give T cell receptor beta chains drawn from one sample of a study of T cell changes during pregnancy in multiple sclerosis. Repertoires were generated with immunoSEQ multiplex PCR, while TCRdb's copy carries only in-frame clones and drops some. The sample records 75,000 to 95,000 clones, 85% to 95% being singletons. Sequenced here: peripheral blood, sampled after pregnancy. All receptors derive from a female donor with multiple sclerosis, enrolled in a pregnancy study. Each CDR3 is given with its conserved first and last residue. The D gene is left open where the match is weak.

v_call: TRBV5-4; j_call: TRBJ1-5; d_call: -; cdr3_nt: TGTGCCAGCAGCTTGGACGCAGGTCAGCCCCAGCATTTT; cdr3_aa: CASSLDAGQPQHF
v_call: TRBV4-3; j_call: TRBJ1-3; d_call: TRBD1; cdr3_nt: TGCGCCAGCAGCCAAGGGACAGGGACCTCTGGAAACACCATATATTTT; cdr3_aa: CASSQGTGTSGNTIYF
v_call: TRBV7-2; j_call: TRBJ2-3; d_call: -; cdr3_nt: TGTGCCAGCAGCTCGAACTTGTTAGGGGGAAACACAGATACGCAGTATTTT; cdr3_aa: CASSSNLLGGNTDTQYF
v_call: TRBV5-6; j_call: TRBJ2-2; d_call: TRBD2; cdr3_nt: TGTGCCAGCAGGGGGACTAGCGGTTACACCGGGGAGCTGTTTTTT; cdr3_aa: CASRGTSGYTGELFF
v_call: TRBV6-5; j_call: TRBJ1-6; d_call: TRBD1; cdr3_nt: TGTGCCAGCAGTTACTCGCGGGACAGGGGGCTGGTACCCCTCCACTTT; cdr3_aa: CASSYSRDRGLVPLHF
v_call: TRBV21-1; j_call: TRBJ1-4; d_call: -; cdr3_nt: TGTGCCAGCAGCAAAGGGAACAGGGTAGAAGGAGATGAAAAACTGTTTTTT; cdr3_aa: CASSKGNRVEGDEKLFF
v_call: TRBV5-1; j_call: TRBJ2-1; d_call: -; cdr3_nt: TGCGCCAGCAGCCCGGATAGCCACAATGAGCAGTTCTTC; cdr3_aa: CASSPDSHNEQFF
v_call: TRBV18; j_call: TRBJ1-1; d_call: -; cdr3_nt: TGTGCCAGCTCACCCAGGCCACAAACCCATAGAACACCGAACACTGAAGCTTTCTTT; cdr3_aa: CASSPRPQTHRTPNTEAFF
v_call: TRBV27; j_call: TRBJ1-2; d_call: -; cdr3_nt: TGTGCCAGCAGTTACAACAGCCTTAACTATGGCTACACCTTC; cdr3_aa: CASSYNSLNYGYTF
v_call: TRBV19; j_call: TRBJ2-5; d_call: -; cdr3_nt: TGTGCCAGTAGTCTCGGGGAGACCCAGTACTTC; cdr3_aa: CASSLGETQYF
v_call: TRBV7-2; j_call: TRBJ2-7; d_call: TRBD1; cdr3_nt: TGTGCCAGCAGCCTTGGGGACAGGGCAGACTTC; cdr3_aa: CASSLGDRADF